The rows below give T cell receptor beta chains drawn from one sample of a study of CD8+CD57+ T cells in acquired aplastic anemia. One entry per CDR3 protein, called by TCRdb with MiXCR from the reads. Counted here are roughly 170,000 distinct CDR3 sequences, 48% occurring once; the ten biggest clones make up about an eighth. Sample: sorted CD4+, CD8+, or CD8+CD57+ T cells (not recorded which) from PBMCs. The receptors here all came from a human donor with aplastic anemia. CDR3s leave out the opening cysteine and the closing phenylalanine or tryptophan. Clone size is shown for a subset of rows, as once, few, many or a class of expanded clone.

CDR3 length	V gene	clone size	J gene	CDR3 protein
12	TRBV2	-	TRBJ2-7	ASSEASGAYEQY
12	TRBV29-1	-	TRBJ2-3	SGGAGVRTDTQY
11	TRBV20-1	-	TRBJ2-1	SARVTLYNEQF
12	TRBV7-6	many	TRBJ1-6	ASSFGQDNSPLH
11	TRBV7-4	-	TRBJ2-3	ASSFSAPDTQY
16	TRBV11-1	few	TRBJ1-3	ASSSASGGPGSGNTIY
12	TRBV15	-	TRBJ1-5	ATSAGQENQPQH
13	TRBV12-3/TRBV12-4	many	TRBJ1-2	ASSPRLLAPYGYT
13	TRBV2	many	TRBJ2-2	ASTPGQGNTGELF
10	TRBV29-1	many	TRBJ2-1	SVDSSSDEQF
11	TRBV7-9	few	TRBJ2-7	ASSLGGQYEQY
11	TRBV20-1	many	TRBJ1-1	SAREGTDTEAF
11	TRBV29-1	-	TRBJ2-7	SVRRQGVHEQY
9	TRBV2	-	TRBJ2-2	ASKGGGELF
9	TRBV5-1	-	TRBJ1-1	ASSHTPPPF
14	TRBV20-1	-	TRBJ2-3	SASSPAGWGTDTQY
13	TRBV15	medium-sized	TRBJ1-5	ATSRVTGGNQPQH
10	TRBV7-2	-	TRBJ2-7	ASSPSGSEQY
15	TRBV24-1	-	TRBJ2-1	ATSDSRGGASFYEQF
11	TRBV20-1	many	TRBJ2-3	SAREGGTDTQY
11	TRBV20-1	-	TRBJ2-1	SVPGLAFYEQS
12	TRBV7-9	-	TRBJ1-5	ASSAPGPNQPQH
11	TRBV7-3	-	TRBJ2-3	ASSLKGADTQY
12	TRBV5-1	-	TRBJ1-1	ASSLAGTNTEAF
12	TRBV4-1	many	TRBJ2-7	ASSQVGGTYEQY
10	TRBV6-2/TRBV6-3	many	TRBJ2-1	ASTRERNSQF
13	TRBV12-3/TRBV12-4	many	TRBJ2-5	ASSTGVQGLETQY
13	TRBV2	-	TRBJ2-4	ASSEERAAVDIQY
13	TRBV19	-	TRBJ1-6	ASSTDRRYNSPLH
14	TRBV4-2	many	TRBJ1-6	ASSQDRMGGRTPLH
13	TRBV4-3	few	TRBJ2-1	ASSHVRDPDNEQF
12	TRBV10-1	few	TRBJ1-1	ASSDGGTNTEAF
12	TRBV12-3/TRBV12-4	-	TRBJ1-1	ASSLSRRRAEAF
11	TRBV20-1	few	TRBJ2-7	SAEDRGGYEQY
13	TRBV20-1	many	TRBJ2-7	SARAGPASTYEQY
11	TRBV29-1	many	TRBJ2-7	SVVVGGQGEQY
10	TRBV12-3/TRBV12-4	many	TRBJ1-2	ATAAGYYGYT
15	TRBV20-1	-	TRBJ2-7	SARDPLIGGGTHEQY
12	TRBV7-8	many	TRBJ1-1	ASSLGPVNTEAF
13	TRBV4-2	few	TRBJ1-2	ASSEERDRLWGYT
13	TRBV19	-	TRBJ1-5	ASSMRGFENQPQH
13	TRBV19	few	TRBJ2-3	ASSNGPEATDTQY
12	TRBV6-1	-	TRBJ1-1	ASSGQGRVREAF
16	TRBV5-4	-	TRBJ1-5	ASSFLGTGRISDQPQH
10	TRBV19	-	-	ASSFHGTEQF
12	TRBV11-2	many	TRBJ2-1	ASSLVRGGGEQF
13	TRBV20-1	-	TRBJ2-1	SASIAGGFRNEQF
11	TRBV12-3/TRBV12-4	many	TRBJ2-7	ASSPGQAYEQY
13	TRBV3-1	-	TRBJ1-2	ASSYGMREGYGYT
12	TRBV24-1	many	TRBJ2-2	ATSTGAGTGELF
13	TRBV4-1	-	TRBJ2-7	ASSQAGSGSYEQY
14	TRBV25-1	once	TRBJ2-3	ASSGGLGFGTDTQY
15	TRBV2	once	TRBJ2-6	ASSSGTGGAGANVLT
14	TRBV19	many	TRBJ2-7	ASSIQLQVQTYEQY